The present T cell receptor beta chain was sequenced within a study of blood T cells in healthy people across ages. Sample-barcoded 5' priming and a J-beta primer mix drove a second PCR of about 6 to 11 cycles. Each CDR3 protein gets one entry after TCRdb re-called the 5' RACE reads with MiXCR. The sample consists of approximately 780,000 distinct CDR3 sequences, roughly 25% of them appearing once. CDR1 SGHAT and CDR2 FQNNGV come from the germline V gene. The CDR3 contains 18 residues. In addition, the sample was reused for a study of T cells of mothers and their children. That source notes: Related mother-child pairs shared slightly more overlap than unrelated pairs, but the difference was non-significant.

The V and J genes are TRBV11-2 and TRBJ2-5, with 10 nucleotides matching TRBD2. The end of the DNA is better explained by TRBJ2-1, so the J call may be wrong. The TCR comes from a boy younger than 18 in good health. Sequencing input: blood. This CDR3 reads CASSSPRVLAGDNNEQFF. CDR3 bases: TGTGCCAGCAGCTCACCGAGGGTGCTAGCGGGGGACAACAATGAGCAGTTCTTC.